This T cell receptor (beta chain) was identified during a study of T cell responses to AZD1222 COVID-19 vaccine. The CDR3 is 11 amino acids. Trimming cost V 11 bases and J 1 base, with 8 bases left between them. CDR1 is MDHEN and CDR2 is SYDVKM in the germline V gene. Only in-frame clones appear in the TCRdb table, and some are missing; sequencing was by immunoSEQ multiplex PCR. The sample records around 130,000 clones, about 90% being singletons. The source of this sequence is an adult who received the MenACWY meningococcal vaccine as a control. The sample in question was peripheral blood, obtained 28 days after the second dose of the MenACWY control vaccine. The chain has TRBV28 and TRBJ1-1; D not resolved. Written as DNA, the CDR3 is TGTGCCTTAAAGGCGAACACTGAAGCTTTCTTT. Residues: CALKANTEAFF.